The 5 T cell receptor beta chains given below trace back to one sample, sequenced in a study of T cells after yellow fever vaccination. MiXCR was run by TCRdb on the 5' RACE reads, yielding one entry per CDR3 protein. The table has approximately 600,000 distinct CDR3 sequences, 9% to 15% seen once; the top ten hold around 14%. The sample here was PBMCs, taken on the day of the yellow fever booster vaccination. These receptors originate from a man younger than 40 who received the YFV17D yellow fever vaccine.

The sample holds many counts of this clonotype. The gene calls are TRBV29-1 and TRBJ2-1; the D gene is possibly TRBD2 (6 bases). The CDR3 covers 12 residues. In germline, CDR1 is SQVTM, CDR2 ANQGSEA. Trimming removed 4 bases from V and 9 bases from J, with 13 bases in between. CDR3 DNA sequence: TGCAGCGTTGCCCCGCGGGATAGTGAGCAGTTCTTC. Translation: CSVAPRDSEQFF.

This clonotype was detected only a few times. CDR3 sequence: CASSLIGTSGKYEQYF. The CDR3 DNA is TGTGCCAGCAGTTTAATAGGGACTAGCGGGAAGTACGAGCAGTACTTC. The gene calls are TRBV28 and TRBJ2-7, with 13 bases identical to TRBD2. Germline-derived CDR1 and CDR2 are MDHEN and SYDVKM. The CDR3 is made up of 16 amino acids. Losses at the gene ends were 2 bases for V and 4 bases for J; bases not matched to a gene: 5.

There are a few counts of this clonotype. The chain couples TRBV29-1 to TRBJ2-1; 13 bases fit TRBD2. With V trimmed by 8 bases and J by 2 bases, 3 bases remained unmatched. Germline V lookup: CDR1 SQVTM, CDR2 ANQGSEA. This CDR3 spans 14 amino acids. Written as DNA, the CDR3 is TGCAGCTTCGGACTAGCGGGAGCCTACAATGAGCAGTTCTTC. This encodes CSFGLAGAYNEQFF.

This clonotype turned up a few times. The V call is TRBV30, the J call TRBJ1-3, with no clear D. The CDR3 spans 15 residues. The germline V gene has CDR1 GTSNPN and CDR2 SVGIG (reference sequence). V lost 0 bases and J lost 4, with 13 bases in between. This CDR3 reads CAWSVGKGSGNTIYF. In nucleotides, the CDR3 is TGTGCCTGGAGTGTAGGAAAAGGGTCCGGAAACACCATATATTTT.

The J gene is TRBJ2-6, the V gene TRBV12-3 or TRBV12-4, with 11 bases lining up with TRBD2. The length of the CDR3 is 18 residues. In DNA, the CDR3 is TGTACCATCAGTTTAGCGGGGGGGACGTTCTCTGGGGCCAACGTCCTGACTTTC. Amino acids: CTISLAGGTFSGANVLTF.